This TCR beta chain was recorded in a study of beta chain features in type 1 diabetes. Across the whole study: Examination spanned 90 million to 140 million sorted cells from all samples.

This clone was counted only a few times. No antigen is known for it. General study findings and limits: TCRB CDR3s were moderately but significantly shorter in Type 1 diabetes patients in all four CD4+ subsets.

Reverse transcription of all isolated RNA meant that expressed TCRB transcripts were sequenced. Here immunoSEQ multiplex PCR was the method, and the copy in TCRdb shows in-frame clones only, minus some. The data contain 50,000 to 70,000 clones, 40% to 65% of them singletons. Specimen: Tregs from blood. This sequence was found in a middle-aged woman with type 1 diabetes.

The DNA of the CDR3 is TGCGCCAGCAGCTTGGCCGACCAGGGCTTCTCCTACGAGCAGTACTTC. It yields the protein CASSLADQGFSYEQYF. The chain recombines TRBV5-1 with TRBJ2-7; TRBD1 is a possible D gene (5 bases). The germline V gene has CDR1 SGHRS and CDR2 YFSETQ. CDR3 length equals 16 residues. V dropped 0 bases and J dropped 0 bases, with 13 bases sitting between them. Looking up the rest from reference TRBV5-1 and TRBJ2-7 gives the full variable domain: KAGVTQTPRYLIKTRGQQVTLSCSPISGHRSVSWYQQTPGQGLQFLFEYFSETQRNKGNFPGRFSGRQFSNSRSEMNVSTLELGDSALYLCASSLADQGFSYEQYFGPGTRLTVT.